This T cell receptor (beta chain) was captured by sequencing in a study of blood T cell repertoires in COVID-19. Study background: The study drew acute and convalescent COVID-19 samples from the United States, Italy and Spain. Sample material is recorded as cDNA or gDNA derived from T cells, B-cell-depleted T cells, or PBMCs.

The CDR3 is 15 residues long. The ends lost 2 bases at V and 8 bases at J; junction bases unmatched: 6. Germline assignment: CDR1 LGHNA and CDR2 YNFKEQ. Original processing methods: Estimation of nucleated cell counts was performed using reference gene primer amplification. TCRdb keeps only in-frame clones here, not all; method: immunoSEQ multiplex PCR. D and trimming were read from the DNA, whereas the V and J calls and clone size are those reported in that table. Of roughly 50,000 clones in the sample, 70% to 90% were seen once. This chain links TRBV4-2 with TRBJ1-4; 9 bases map to TRBD1. Material for sequencing was peripheral blood. The clonotype was recovered from a human donor in a cohort sampled during active COVID-19. For the CDR3, the DNA is TGTGCCAGCAGCCAATCCGGGACAGGGACGGAAAAACTGTTTTTT. This translates into CASSQSGTGTEKLFF.